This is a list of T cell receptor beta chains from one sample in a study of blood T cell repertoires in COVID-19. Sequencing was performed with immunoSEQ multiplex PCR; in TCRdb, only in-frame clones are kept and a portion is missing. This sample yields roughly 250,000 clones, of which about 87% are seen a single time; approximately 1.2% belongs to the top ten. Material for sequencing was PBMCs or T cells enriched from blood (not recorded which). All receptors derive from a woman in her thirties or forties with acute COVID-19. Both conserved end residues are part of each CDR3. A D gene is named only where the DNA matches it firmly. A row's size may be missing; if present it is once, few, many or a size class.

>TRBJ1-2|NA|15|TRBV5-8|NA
TGTGCCAGCAGCTTTGCGAGGAAGTGGTACGATGGCTACACCTTC
CASSFARKWYDGYTF
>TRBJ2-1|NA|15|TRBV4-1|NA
TGCGCCAGCAGCCCATTCCCACTTTACTACAATGAGCAGTTCTTC
CASSPFPLYYNEQFF
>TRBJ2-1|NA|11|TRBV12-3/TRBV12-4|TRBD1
TGTGCCAGCAGTTACAGGGGTGAGCAGTTCTTC
CASSYRGEQFF
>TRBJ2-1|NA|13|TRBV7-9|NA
TGTGCCAGCATCAGGGACTCCTACAATGAGCAGTTCTTC
CASIRDSYNEQFF
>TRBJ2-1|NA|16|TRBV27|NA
TGTGCCAGCAGTTTATTCGGACAGAGCTCCTACAATGAGCAGTTCTTC
CASSLFGQSSYNEQFF
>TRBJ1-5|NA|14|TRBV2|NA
TGTGCCAGCAGTCAAGGGAGGACGGGGCAGCCCCAGCATTTT
CASSQGRTGQPQHF
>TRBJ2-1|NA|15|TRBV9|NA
TGTGCCAGCAGCGTAGGTGGAGCGACTCACAATGAGCAGTTCTTC
CASSVGGATHNEQFF
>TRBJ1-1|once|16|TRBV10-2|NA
TGCGCCAGCAGTCATAACAGGGCTGGCGTGAACACTGAAGCTTTCTTT
CASSHNRAGVNTEAFF
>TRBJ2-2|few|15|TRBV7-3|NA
TGTGCCAGCACCCTTAATCGCGCGGGAACCGGGGAGCTGTTTTTT
CASTLNRAGTGELFF
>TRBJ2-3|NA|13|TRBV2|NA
TGTGCCAGTCTGCGGGGAGTTACAGATACGCAGTATTTT
CASLRGVTDTQYF
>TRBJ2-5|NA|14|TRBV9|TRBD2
TGTGCCAGCAGCGCAGAGCGGGAGCGAGAGACCCAGTACTTC
CASSAERERETQYF
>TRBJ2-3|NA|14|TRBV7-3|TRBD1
TGTGCCAGCAGCCAACGACAGGGGGCCTCTACGCAGTATTTT
CASSQRQGASTQYF
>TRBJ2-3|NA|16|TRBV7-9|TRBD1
TGTGCCAGCAGCTTAGACAGGACAGGGTTTACAGATACGCAGTATTTT
CASSLDRTGFTDTQYF
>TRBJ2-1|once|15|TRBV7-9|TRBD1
TGTGCCAGCAGCCAAGGGCCTCAGGGGGACAATGAGCAGTTCTTC
CASSQGPQGDNEQFF
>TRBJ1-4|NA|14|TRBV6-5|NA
TGTGCCAGCAGTCGGGAGACATCTAATGAAAAACTGTTTTTT
CASSRETSNEKLFF
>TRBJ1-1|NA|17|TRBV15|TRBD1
TGTGCCACCAGCAGAGCTGGACAGGGGTTTTCAAACACTGAAGCTTTCTTT
CATSRAGQGFSNTEAFF